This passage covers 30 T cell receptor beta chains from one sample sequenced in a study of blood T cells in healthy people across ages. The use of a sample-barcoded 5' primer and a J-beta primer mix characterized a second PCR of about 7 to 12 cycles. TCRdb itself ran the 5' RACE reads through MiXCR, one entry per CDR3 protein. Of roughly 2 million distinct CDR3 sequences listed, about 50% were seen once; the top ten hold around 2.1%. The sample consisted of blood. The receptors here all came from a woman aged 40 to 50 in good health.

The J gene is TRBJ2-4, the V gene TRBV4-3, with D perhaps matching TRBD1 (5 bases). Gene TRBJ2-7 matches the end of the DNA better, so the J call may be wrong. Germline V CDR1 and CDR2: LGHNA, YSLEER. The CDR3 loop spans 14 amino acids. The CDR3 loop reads CASSQGRSNYEQYF. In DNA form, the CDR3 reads TGCGCCAGCAGCCAGGGGCGGAGCAACTACGAGCAGTACTTC.

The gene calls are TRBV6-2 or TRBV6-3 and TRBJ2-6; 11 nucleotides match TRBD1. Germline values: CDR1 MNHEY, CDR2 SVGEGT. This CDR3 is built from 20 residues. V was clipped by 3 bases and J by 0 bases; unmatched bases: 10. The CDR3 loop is CASSYATGTGGSSGANVLTF. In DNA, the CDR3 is TGTGCCAGCAGTTATGCAACCGGGACAGGGGGAAGCTCTGGGGCCAACGTCCTGACTTTC.

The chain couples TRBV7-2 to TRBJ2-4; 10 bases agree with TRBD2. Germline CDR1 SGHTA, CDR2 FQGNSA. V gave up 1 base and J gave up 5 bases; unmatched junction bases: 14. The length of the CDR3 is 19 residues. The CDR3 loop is CASSLVGAGGPSLQNIQYF. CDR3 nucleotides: TGTGCCAGCAGCTTAGTAGGAGCGGGGGGGCCTAGTCTCCAAAACATTCAGTACTTC.

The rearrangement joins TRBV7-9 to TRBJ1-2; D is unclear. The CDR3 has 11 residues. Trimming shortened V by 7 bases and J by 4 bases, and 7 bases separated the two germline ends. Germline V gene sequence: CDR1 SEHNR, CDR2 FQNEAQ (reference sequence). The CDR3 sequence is CASNTVYGYTF. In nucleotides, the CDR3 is TGTGCCAGCAACACAGTCTATGGCTACACCTTC.

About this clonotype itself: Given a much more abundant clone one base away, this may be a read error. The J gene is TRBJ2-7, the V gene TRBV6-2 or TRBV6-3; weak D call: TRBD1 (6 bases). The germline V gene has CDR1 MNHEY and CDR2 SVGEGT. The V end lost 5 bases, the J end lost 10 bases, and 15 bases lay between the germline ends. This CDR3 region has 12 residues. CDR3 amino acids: CASSQTGEAQYF. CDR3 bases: TGTGCCAGCAGTCAGACAGGAGAGGCCCAGTACTTC.

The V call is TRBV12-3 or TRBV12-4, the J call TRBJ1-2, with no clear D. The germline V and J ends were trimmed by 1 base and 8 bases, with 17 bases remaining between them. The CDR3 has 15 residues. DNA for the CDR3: TGTGCCAGCAGTTTAGGTAAACCGGGCTATGGCGGCTACACCTTC. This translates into CASSLGKPGYGGYTF.

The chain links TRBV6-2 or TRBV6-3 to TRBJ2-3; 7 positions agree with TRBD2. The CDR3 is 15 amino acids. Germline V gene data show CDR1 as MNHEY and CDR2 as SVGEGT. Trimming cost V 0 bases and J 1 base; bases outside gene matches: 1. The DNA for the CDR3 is TGTGCCAGCAGTTACTCGGGACTACGCACAGATACGCAGTATTTT. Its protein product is CASSYSGLRTDTQYF.

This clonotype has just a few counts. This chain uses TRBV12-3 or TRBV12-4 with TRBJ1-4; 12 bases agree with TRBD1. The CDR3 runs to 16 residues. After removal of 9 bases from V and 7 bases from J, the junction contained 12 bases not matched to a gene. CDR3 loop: CASSPGTGGQSEKLFF. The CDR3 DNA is TGTGCCAGTTCCCCCGGGACAGGGGGCCAGAGTGAAAAACTGTTTTTT.

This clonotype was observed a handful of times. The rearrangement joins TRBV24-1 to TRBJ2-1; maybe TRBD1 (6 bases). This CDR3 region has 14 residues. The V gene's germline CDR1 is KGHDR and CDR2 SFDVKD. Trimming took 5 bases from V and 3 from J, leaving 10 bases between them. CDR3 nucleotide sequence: TGTGCCACCAGTGGGACAGATAACTACAATGAGCAGTTCTTC. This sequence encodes CATSGTDNYNEQFF.

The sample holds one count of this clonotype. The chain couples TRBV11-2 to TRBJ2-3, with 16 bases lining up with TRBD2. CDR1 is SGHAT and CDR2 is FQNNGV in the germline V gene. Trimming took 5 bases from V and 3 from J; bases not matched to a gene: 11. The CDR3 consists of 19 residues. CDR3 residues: CASSRGTSGGAVETDTQYF. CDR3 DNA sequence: TGTGCCAGCAGCCGCGGGACTAGCGGGGGGGCGGTCGAAACAGATACGCAGTATTTT.

The CDR3 loop is CASSDSGLAKNIQYF. CDR3 sequence (DNA): TGTGCCAGCAGTGATTCTGGACTAGCCAAAAACATTCAGTACTTC. The chain has TRBV6-1 and TRBJ2-4, with a tentative D call TRBD2 (5 bases). The germline gives CDR1 MNHNS, CDR2 SASEGT. The ends were cut back, 3 bases at V and 0 bases at J, with 9 bases in the middle. The CDR3 totals 15 residues.

The CDR3 region has the DNA TGTGCCAGCAGTTTAAGTCGAGACAGGGCAATCTCCTATAATTCACCCCTCCACTTT. This encodes CASSLSRDRAISYNSPLHF. The V and J genes are TRBV28 and TRBJ1-6; 7 nucleotides line up with TRBD1. The CDR3 has 19 residues. Unmatched junction bases numbered 10, after V lost 2 bases and J lost 0 bases. The germline V gene encodes CDR1 MDHEN and CDR2 SYDVKM.

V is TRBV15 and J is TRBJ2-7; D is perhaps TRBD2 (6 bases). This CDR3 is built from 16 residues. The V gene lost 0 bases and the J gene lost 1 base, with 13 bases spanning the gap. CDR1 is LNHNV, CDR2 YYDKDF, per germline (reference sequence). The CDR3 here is CATSRDRGGISYEQYF. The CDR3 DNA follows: TGTGCCACCAGCAGAGATAGGGGCGGGATATCCTACGAGCAGTACTTC.

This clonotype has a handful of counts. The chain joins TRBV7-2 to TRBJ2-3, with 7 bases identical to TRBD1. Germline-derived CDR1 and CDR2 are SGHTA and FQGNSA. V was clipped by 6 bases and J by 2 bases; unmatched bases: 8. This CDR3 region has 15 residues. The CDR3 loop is CASRSGTVDTDTQYF. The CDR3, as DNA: TGTGCCAGCAGAAGTGGGACAGTTGACACAGATACGCAGTATTTT.

Here the CDR3 reads CAISESTGRGSEAFF. The CDR3 coding sequence is TGTGCCATCAGTGAGTCGACAGGGCGGGGATCTGAAGCTTTCTTT. The rearrangement links TRBV10-3 to TRBJ1-1; 7 bases fit TRBD1. J lost 6 bases, V lost 0 bases, and 7 bases had no gene match. Germline V gene lookup returns CDR1 ENHRY and CDR2 SYGVKD. This CDR3 is built from 15 residues.

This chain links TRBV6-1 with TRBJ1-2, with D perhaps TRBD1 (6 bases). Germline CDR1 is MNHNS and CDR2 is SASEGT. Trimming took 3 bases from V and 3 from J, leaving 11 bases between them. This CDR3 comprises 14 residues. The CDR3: CASSDREGDYGYTF. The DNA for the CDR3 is TGTGCCAGCAGTGACAGGGAGGGGGACTATGGCTACACCTTC.

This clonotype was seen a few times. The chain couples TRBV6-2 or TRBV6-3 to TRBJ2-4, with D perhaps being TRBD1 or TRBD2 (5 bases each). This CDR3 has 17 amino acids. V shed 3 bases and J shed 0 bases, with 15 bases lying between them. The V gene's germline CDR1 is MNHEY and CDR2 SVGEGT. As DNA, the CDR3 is TGTGCCAGCAGTTATCGGAACGAGGGGTCAGCCAAAAACATTCAGTACTTC. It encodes CASSYRNEGSAKNIQYF.

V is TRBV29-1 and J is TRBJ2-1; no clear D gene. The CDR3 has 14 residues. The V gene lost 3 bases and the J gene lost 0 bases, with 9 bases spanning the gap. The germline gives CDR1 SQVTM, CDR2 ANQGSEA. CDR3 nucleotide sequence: TGCAGCGTTGATTCAGATTACTCCTACAATGAGCAGTTCTTC. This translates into CSVDSDYSYNEQFF.

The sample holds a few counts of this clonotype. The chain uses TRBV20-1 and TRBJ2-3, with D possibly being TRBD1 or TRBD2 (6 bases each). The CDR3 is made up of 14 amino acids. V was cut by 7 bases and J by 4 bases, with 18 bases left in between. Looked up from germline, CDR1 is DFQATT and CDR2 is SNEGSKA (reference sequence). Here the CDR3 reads CSVKRSGGADTQYF. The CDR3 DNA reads TGCAGTGTGAAACGTTCCGGGGGCGCAGATACGCAGTATTTT.

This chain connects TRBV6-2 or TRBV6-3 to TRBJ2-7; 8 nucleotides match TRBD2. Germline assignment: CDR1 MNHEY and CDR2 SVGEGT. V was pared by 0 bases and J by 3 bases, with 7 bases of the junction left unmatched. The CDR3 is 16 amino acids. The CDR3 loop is CASSYSLRGGLYEQYF. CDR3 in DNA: TGTGCCAGCAGTTACTCATTACGGGGGGGCCTCTACGAGCAGTACTTC.

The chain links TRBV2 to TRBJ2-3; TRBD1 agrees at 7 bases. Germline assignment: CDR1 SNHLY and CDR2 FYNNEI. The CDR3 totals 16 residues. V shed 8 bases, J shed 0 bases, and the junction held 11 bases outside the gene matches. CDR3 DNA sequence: TGTGCCAGCCGAACTCGCCGGGACAGAAGCACAGATACGCAGTATTTT. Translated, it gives CASRTRRDRSTDTQYF. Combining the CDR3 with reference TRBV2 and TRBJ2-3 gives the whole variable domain EPEVTQTPSHQVTQMGQEVILRCVPISNHLYFYWYRQILGQKVEFLVSFYNNEISEKSEIFDDQFSVERPDGSNFTLKIRSTKLEDSAMYFCASRTRRDRSTDTQYFGPGTRLTVL.

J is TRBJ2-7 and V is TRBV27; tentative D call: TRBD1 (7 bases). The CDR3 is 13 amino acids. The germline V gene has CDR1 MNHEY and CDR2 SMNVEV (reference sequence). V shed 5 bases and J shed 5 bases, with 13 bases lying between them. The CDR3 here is CASSAGGLDEQYF. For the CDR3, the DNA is TGTGCCAGCAGTGCAGGGGGACTCGACGAGCAGTACTTC.

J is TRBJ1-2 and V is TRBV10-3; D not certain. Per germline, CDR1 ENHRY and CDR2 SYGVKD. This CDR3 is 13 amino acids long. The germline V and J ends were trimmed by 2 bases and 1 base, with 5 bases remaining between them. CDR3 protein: CAISEQVNYGYTF. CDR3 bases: TGTGCCATCAGTGAGCAGGTTAACTATGGCTACACCTTC.

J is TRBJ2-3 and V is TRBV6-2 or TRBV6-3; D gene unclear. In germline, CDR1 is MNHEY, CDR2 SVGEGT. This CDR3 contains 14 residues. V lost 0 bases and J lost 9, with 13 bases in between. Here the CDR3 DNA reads TGTGCCAGCAGTTACTCCCTCCGAGCCCAAACGCAGTATTTT. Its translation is CASSYSLRAQTQYF.

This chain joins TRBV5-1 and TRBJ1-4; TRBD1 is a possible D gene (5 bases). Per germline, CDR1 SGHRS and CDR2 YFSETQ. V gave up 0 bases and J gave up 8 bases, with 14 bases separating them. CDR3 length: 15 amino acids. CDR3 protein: CASSLEEGKGEKLFF. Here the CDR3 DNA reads TGCGCCAGCAGCTTGGAAGAGGGGAAAGGGGAAAAACTGTTTTTT.

The CDR3: CASTGYRRGNEQYF. CDR3 nucleotide sequence: TGTGCCAGCACCGGGTACCGGAGGGGCAATGAGCAGTACTTC. J is TRBJ2-5 and V is TRBV6-1, with a tentative D call TRBD2 (6 bases). Trimming took off 7 bases at V and 11 bases at J, with 23 bases between the two ends. The CDR3 is 14 amino acids. Germline CDR1 reads MNHNS; CDR2 reads SASEGT.

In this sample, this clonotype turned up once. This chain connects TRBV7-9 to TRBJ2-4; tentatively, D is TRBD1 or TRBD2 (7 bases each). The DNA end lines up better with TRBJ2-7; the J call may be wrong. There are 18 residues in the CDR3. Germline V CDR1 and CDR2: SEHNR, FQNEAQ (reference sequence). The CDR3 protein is CASSSSGGQLISAYEQYF. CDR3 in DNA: TGTGCCAGCAGCTCATCGGGGGGACAGTTAATCTCAGCCTACGAGCAGTACTTC.

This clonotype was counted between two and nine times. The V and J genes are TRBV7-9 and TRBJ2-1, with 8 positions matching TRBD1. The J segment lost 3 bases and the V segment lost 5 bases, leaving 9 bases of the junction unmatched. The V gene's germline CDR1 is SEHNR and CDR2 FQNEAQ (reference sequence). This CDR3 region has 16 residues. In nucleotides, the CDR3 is TGTGCCAGCAGCCCATTGACAGGGGAAGACTACAATGAGCAGTTCTTC. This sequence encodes CASSPLTGEDYNEQFF.

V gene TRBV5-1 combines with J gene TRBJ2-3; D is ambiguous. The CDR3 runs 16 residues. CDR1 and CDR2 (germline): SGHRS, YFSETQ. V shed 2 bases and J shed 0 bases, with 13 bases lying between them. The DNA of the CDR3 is TGCGCCAGCAGCTTTCGGACGGGTGATAGCACAGATACGCAGTATTTT. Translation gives CASSFRTGDSTDTQYF.

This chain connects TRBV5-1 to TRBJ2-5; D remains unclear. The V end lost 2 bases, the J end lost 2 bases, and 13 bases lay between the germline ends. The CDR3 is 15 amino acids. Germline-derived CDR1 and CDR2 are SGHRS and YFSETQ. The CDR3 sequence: CASSLQPTSQETQYF. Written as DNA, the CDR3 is TGCGCCAGCAGCTTACAGCCAACCTCTCAAGAGACCCAGTACTTC.